This T cell receptor (beta chain) appears in the sequencing data of a study of a mutant IDH1 vaccine in newly diagnosed glioma. Data came from immunoSEQ multiplex PCR; TCRdb stores just in-frame clones and leaves some out. The data contain about 36,000 clones, 80% of them singletons. The time point denotes: week 11, during vaccination. Doses comprised 300 ug of mutant IDH1 20-mer peptide each, plus topical imiquimod. Study-wide results and caveats: Across multiple MHC alleles, approximately 93% of patients had vaccine-induced responses.

This clone was observed a few times. The antigen remains unidentified. The starting material was peripheral blood mononuclear cells (PBMCs), obtained from a glioma patient whose treatment included an IDH1 peptide vaccine. This TCR derives from a woman younger than 45 with glioma. Some clones in this sample may be carry-over from other donors' samples.

The CDR3 coding sequence is TGTGCCAGCAGCTTAGGGAGCGGTAATGAAAAACTGTTTTTT. It encodes CASSLGSGNEKLFF. V usage is TRBV6-5 and J usage is TRBJ1-4; D is undetermined. CDR3 length: 14 amino acids. Trimming took off 6 bases at V and 4 bases at J, with 12 bases between the two ends. The V gene's germline CDR1 is MNHEY and CDR2 SVGAGI.